This T cell receptor (beta chain) was observed in a study of identical twins. Using its own MiXCR run on the 5' RACE reads, TCRdb lists one record per CDR3 protein. This sample has some 440,000 distinct CDR3 sequences, with approximately 25% found just once. This CDR3 region has 14 residues. Germline assignment: CDR1 SGHTA and CDR2 FQGNSA. Trimming cost V 1 base and J 4 bases, with 10 bases left between them. Another study also made use of these data, one on T cells expressing NK-cell markers.

Sequenced: CD4+ T cells sorted from blood. The sequence was collected from a woman between 18 and 29 years old in good health. This chain uses TRBV7-2 with TRBJ1-2, with D uncertain. This CDR3 reads CASSLGSRAYGYTF. CDR3 in DNA: TGTGCCAGCAGCTTAGGTAGCAGAGCCTATGGCTACACCTTC.